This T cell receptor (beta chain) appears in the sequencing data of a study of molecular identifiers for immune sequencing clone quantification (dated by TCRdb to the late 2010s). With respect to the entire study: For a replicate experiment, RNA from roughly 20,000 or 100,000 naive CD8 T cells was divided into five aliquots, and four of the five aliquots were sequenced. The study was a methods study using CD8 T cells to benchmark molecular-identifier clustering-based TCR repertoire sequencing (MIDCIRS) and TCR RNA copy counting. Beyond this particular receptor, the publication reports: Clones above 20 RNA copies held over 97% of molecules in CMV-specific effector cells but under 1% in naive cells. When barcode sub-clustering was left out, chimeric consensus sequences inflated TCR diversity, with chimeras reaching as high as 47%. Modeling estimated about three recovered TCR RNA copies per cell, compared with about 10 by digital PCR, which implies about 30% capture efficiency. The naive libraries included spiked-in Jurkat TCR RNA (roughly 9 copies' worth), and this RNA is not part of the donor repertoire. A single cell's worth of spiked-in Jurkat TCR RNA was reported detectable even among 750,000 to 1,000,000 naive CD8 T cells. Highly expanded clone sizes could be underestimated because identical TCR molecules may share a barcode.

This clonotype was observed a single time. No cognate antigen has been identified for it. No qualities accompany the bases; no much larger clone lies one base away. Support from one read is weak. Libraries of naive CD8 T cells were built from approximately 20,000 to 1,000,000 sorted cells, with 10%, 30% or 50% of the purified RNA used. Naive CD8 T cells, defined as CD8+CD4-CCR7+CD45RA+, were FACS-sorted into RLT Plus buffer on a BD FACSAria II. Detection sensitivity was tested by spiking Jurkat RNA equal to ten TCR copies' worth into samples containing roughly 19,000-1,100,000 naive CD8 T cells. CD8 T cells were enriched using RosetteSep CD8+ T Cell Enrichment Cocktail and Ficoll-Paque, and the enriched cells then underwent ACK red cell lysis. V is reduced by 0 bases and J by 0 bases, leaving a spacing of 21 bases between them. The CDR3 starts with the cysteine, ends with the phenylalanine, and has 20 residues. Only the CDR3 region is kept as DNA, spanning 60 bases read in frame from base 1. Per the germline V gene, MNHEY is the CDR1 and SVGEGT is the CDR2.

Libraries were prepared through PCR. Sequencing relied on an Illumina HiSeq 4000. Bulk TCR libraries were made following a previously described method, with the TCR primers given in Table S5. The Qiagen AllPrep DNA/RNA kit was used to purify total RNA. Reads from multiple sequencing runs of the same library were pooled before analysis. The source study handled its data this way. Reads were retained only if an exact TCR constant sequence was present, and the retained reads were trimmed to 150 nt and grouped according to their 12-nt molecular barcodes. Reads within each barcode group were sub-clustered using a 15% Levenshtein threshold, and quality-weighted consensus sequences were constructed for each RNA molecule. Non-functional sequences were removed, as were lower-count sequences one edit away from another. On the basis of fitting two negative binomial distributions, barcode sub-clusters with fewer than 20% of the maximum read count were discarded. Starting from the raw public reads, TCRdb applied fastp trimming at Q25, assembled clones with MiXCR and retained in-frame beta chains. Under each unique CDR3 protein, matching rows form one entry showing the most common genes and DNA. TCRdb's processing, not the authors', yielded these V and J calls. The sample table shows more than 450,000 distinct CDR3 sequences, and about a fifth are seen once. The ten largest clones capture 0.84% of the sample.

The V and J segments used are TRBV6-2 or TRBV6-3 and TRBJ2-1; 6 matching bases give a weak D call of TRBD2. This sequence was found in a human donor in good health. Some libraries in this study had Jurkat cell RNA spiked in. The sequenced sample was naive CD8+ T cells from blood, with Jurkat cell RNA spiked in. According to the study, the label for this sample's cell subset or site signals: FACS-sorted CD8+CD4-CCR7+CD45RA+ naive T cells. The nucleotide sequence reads TGTGCCAGCAGTTACTCGGCGTGGACTACCCAGAGGAGCTCCTACAATGAGCAGTTCTTC. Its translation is CASSYSAWTTQRSSYNEQFF.